This T cell receptor (beta chain) was retrieved from a study of T cells after yellow fever vaccination. The sample holds many counts of this clonotype. TCRdb processed the 5' RACE reads anew with MiXCR; each CDR3 protein has one entry. In the table there are about 340,000 distinct CDR3 sequences, 3% to 4.5% of which are singletons. The V gene end was trimmed by 8 bases and the J gene end by 0 bases; junction bases not matched to a gene: 8. This CDR3 comprises 15 residues. The germline gives CDR1 MGHRA, CDR2 YSYEKL. This material consisted of PBMCs, taken 5 days after the yellow fever booster vaccination. The chain links TRBV4-1 to TRBJ2-3; 7 bases line up with TRBD1. The sequence was obtained from a man aged 18 to 35 who received the YFV17D yellow fever vaccine. CDR3 loop: CASAHRGRSTDTQYF. CDR3 nucleotide sequence: TGCGCCAGCGCGCACAGGGGTAGGAGCACAGATACGCAGTATTTT.